The rows below give T cell receptor beta chains drawn from one sample of a study of T cell repertoires in cytomegalovirus infection. In TCRdb, the reads were re-called with MiXCR into one record per CDR3 protein. Of hundreds of thousands of distinct CDR3 sequences listed, roughly 35% are singletons. Sequencing was carried out using PBMCs. The receptors were sampled from a human donor in good health (CMV status not recorded). Some clones in this sample may be carry-over from other donors' samples. Both conserved end residues are part of each CDR3. A D gene is named only where the DNA matches it firmly. For some rows the clone size is stated as once, few or many, or as a class when expanded; others skip it.

V: TRBV6-6; J: TRBJ2-7; D: NA; size: NA; CDR3: CASSGLPGLRGTYEQYF; DNA: TGTGCCAGCAGTGGGCTCCCAGGTCTAAGGGGGACCTACGAGCAGTACTTC
V: TRBV7-2; J: TRBJ1-2; D: NA; size: many; CDR3: CASSLTEWGLELF; DNA: TGTGCCAGCAGCTTAACGGAGTGGGGATTAGAACTCTTC
V: TRBV27; J: TRBJ2-7; D: TRBD2; size: NA; CDR3: CASSLSTGGPYEQYF; DNA: TGTGCCAGCAGTTTATCGACGGGAGGCCCCTACGAGCAGTACTTC
V: TRBV12-3/TRBV12-4; J: TRBJ2-1; D: TRBD1; size: NA; CDR3: CASRDARTGDYNEQFF; DNA: TGTGCCAGCAGGGACGCACGGACAGGAGATTACAATGAGCAGTTCTTC
V: TRBV5-1; J: TRBJ2-5; D: NA; size: NA; CDR3: CASATQETQYF; DNA: TGCGCCAGCGCCACTCAAGAGACCCAGTACTTC
V: TRBV7-9; J: TRBJ1-1; D: TRBD1; size: NA; CDR3: CASSLEGQGLGTKNTEAFF; DNA: TGTGCCAGCAGCTTAGAAGGACAGGGGTTGGGGACGAAGAACACTGAAGCTTTCTTT
V: TRBV27; J: TRBJ2-3; D: TRBD2; size: once; CDR3: CARSRFLAGASGDTQYF; DNA: TGTGCCCGCAGCCGCTTTTTAGCGGGGGCCAGCGGGGATACGCAGTATTTT
V: TRBV12-3/TRBV12-4; J: TRBJ2-3; D: NA; size: many; CDR3: CASSLAGGPGDTQYF; DNA: TGTGCCAGCAGTTTAGCGGGGGGCCCCGGAGATACGCAGTATTTT
V: TRBV5-6; J: TRBJ1-5; D: NA; size: many; CDR3: CASSLDRGRASNQPQHF; DNA: TGTGCCAGCAGCTTGGACCGTGGCAGGGCAAGCAATCAGCCCCAGCATTTT
V: TRBV28; J: TRBJ2-6; D: NA; size: few; CDR3: CASTVTGANVLTF; DNA: TGTGCCAGCACAGTCACTGGGGCCAACGTCCTGACTTTC
V: TRBV7-2; J: TRBJ1-1; D: TRBD1; size: many; CDR3: CASSPGTGSTEAFF; DNA: TGTGCCAGCAGCCCTGGGACAGGGAGCACTGAAGCTTTCTTT
V: TRBV12-3/TRBV12-4; J: TRBJ2-7; D: NA; size: NA; CDR3: CASSPRTRKSYEQYF; DNA: TGTGCCAGCAGTCCCCGGACAAGGAAATCCTACGAGCAGTACTTC
V: TRBV25-1; J: TRBJ2-7; D: NA; size: few; CDR3: CASRAMGVYEQYF; DNA: TGTGCCAGCAGGGCCATGGGAGTGTACGAGCAGTACTTC
V: TRBV2; J: TRBJ2-5; D: NA; size: NA; CDR3: CASSSDLKETQYF; DNA: TGTGCCAGCAGTTCGGACCTTAAGGAGACCCAGTACTTC
V: TRBV7-8; J: TRBJ2-7; D: TRBD1; size: NA; CDR3: CASRNRGSYEQYF; DNA: TGTGCCAGCAGAAACAGGGGTTCCTACGAGCAGTACTTC
V: TRBV2; J: TRBJ2-1; D: TRBD2; size: NA; CDR3: CASSVASGRNNEQFF; DNA: TGTGCCAGCAGTGTGGCTAGCGGGAGAAACAATGAGCAGTTCTTC
V: TRBV27; J: TRBJ2-7; D: TRBD1; size: few; CDR3: CASSQRQGVNEQYF; DNA: TGTGCCAGCAGTCAAAGACAGGGGGTGAACGAGCAGTACTTC
V: TRBV4-1; J: TRBJ1-1; D: NA; size: NA; CDR3: CASSQGRTVTEAFF; DNA: TGCGCCAGCAGCCAAGGGCGGACAGTCACTGAAGCTTTCTTT
V: TRBV6-2/TRBV6-3; J: TRBJ1-5; D: NA; size: few; CDR3: CASSYRGYSNQPQHF; DNA: TGTGCCAGCAGTTACCGGGGATATAGCAATCAGCCCCAGCATTTT
V: TRBV20-1; J: TRBJ2-3; D: TRBD2; size: few; CDR3: CSGRLAGATDTQYF; DNA: TGCAGCGGGAGACTAGCGGGAGCTACAGATACGCAGTATTTT
V: TRBV7-2; J: TRBJ2-2; D: NA; size: medium-sized; CDR3: CASSSNLGVTGELFF; DNA: TGTGCCAGCAGCTCCAATTTGGGGGTTACCGGGGAGCTGTTTTTT
V: TRBV2; J: TRBJ2-3; D: TRBD1; size: NA; CDR3: CASTARTGPTDTQYF; DNA: TGTGCCAGCACCGCTAGGACAGGGCCCACAGATACGCAGTATTTT
V: TRBV29-1; J: TRBJ1-1; D: NA; size: once; CDR3: CSVGGHGTEAFF; DNA: TGCAGCGTTGGGGGGCACGGCACTGAAGCTTTCTTT
V: TRBV3-1; J: TRBJ1-2; D: NA; size: NA; CDR3: CASSQDWQGLSGGYTF; DNA: TGTGCCAGCAGCCAAGATTGGCAGGGACTTTCGGGCGGCTACACCTTC
V: TRBV11-2; J: TRBJ2-7; D: TRBD1; size: few; CDR3: CASSRDRGWGEQYF; DNA: TGTGCCAGCAGCAGAGACAGGGGGTGGGGCGAGCAGTACTTC
V: TRBV4-1; J: TRBJ1-6; D: NA; size: NA; CDR3: CASSQDTDNSPLHF; DNA: TGTGCCAGCAGCCAAGATACTGATAATTCACCCCTCCACTTT
V: TRBV19; J: TRBJ2-1; D: NA; size: NA; CDR3: CASAGDYYNEQFF; DNA: TGTGCCAGCGCCGGGGATTACTACAATGAGCAGTTCTTC
V: TRBV12-3/TRBV12-4; J: TRBJ1-6; D: NA; size: few; CDR3: CASSLRQAASPLHF; DNA: TGTGCCAGCAGTCTTAGACAGGCCGCTTCACCCCTCCACTTT
V: TRBV6-6; J: TRBJ2-5; D: NA; size: NA; CDR3: CASSYVPHETQYF; DNA: TGTGCCAGCAGTTATGTCCCCCACGAGACCCAGTACTTC
V: TRBV20-1; J: TRBJ2-1; D: TRBD2; size: NA; CDR3: CSAKLRGASSNEQFF; DNA: TGCAGTGCTAAGCTGCGGGGGGCCTCCTCCAATGAGCAGTTCTTC
V: TRBV12-3/TRBV12-4; J: TRBJ1-6; D: NA; size: few; CDR3: CASSLLGGGSPLHF; DNA: TGTGCCAGCAGTTTGTTGGGCGGGGGATCACCCCTCCACTTT
V: TRBV28; J: TRBJ2-5; D: NA; size: many; CDR3: CASSQTGRGETQYF; DNA: TGTGCCAGCAGTCAAACAGGAAGAGGAGAGACCCAGTACTTC
V: TRBV15; J: TRBJ1-5; D: TRBD1; size: NA; CDR3: CATSRERDRVSNQPQHF; DNA: TGTGCCACCAGCAGAGAGAGGGACAGGGTAAGCAATCAGCCCCAGCATTTT
V: TRBV5-5; J: TRBJ1-5; D: TRBD1; size: few; CDR3: CASSFISVYRGRGNQPQHF; DNA: TGTGCCAGCAGCTTCATATCAGTTTACAGGGGGCGCGGCAATCAGCCCCAGCATTTT
V: TRBV6-2/TRBV6-3; J: TRBJ2-1; D: NA; size: few; CDR3: CASSSQSEQFF; DNA: TGTGCCAGCAGTTCCCAGTCTGAGCAGTTCTTC
V: TRBV12-3/TRBV12-4; J: TRBJ1-1; D: NA; size: NA; CDR3: CASRIGGTEAFF; DNA: TGTGCCAGCAGAATAGGAGGCACTGAAGCTTTCTTT
V: TRBV7-9; J: TRBJ1-1; D: NA; size: once; CDR3: CASSLAQAATEAFF; DNA: TGTGCCAGCAGCTTAGCGCAGGCAGCTACTGAAGCTTTCTTT
V: TRBV7-6; J: TRBJ1-1; D: NA; size: few; CDR3: CASSLGGAGEAFF; DNA: TGTGCCAGCAGCTTAGGGGGCGCGGGGGAAGCTTTCTTT
V: TRBV6-1; J: TRBJ1-1; D: NA; size: many; CDR3: CASRSPGLNTEAFF; DNA: TGTGCCAGCAGATCGCCAGGGTTGAACACTGAAGCTTTCTTT
V: TRBV5-5; J: TRBJ2-1; D: NA; size: NA; CDR3: CASSRDAPDEQFF; DNA: TGTGCCAGCAGCCGGGACGCCCCGGATGAGCAGTTCTTC
V: TRBV7-2; J: TRBJ2-5; D: TRBD2; size: once; CDR3: CASSPPGTSRQETQYF; DNA: TGTGCCAGCAGCCCTCCCGGGACTAGTCGACAAGAGACCCAGTACTTC
V: TRBV28; J: TRBJ2-2; D: NA; size: NA; CDR3: CASSLVGRSASNTGELFF; DNA: TGTGCCAGCAGTTTAGTTGGGCGCTCTGCCTCGAACACCGGGGAGCTGTTTTTT
V: TRBV7-9; J: TRBJ1-4; D: NA; size: many; CDR3: CASSLTGIWEKLFF; DNA: TGTGCCAGCAGCTTGACAGGAATTTGGGAAAAACTGTTTTTT
V: TRBV12-3/TRBV12-4; J: TRBJ1-2; D: NA; size: NA; CDR3: CASSSPRGVYGYTF; DNA: TGTGCCAGCAGTTCCCCTCGGGGCGTATATGGCTACACCTTC
V: TRBV7-6; J: TRBJ2-7; D: TRBD2; size: few; CDR3: CASSLGLAGRGPYEQYF; DNA: TGTGCCAGCAGCTTAGGACTAGCGGGAAGGGGCCCCTACGAGCAGTACTTC
V: TRBV4-1; J: TRBJ2-1; D: NA; size: NA; CDR3: CASSPIGFVKGNEQFF; DNA: TGCGCCAGCAGCCCTATTGGATTTGTGAAGGGGAATGAGCAGTTCTTC